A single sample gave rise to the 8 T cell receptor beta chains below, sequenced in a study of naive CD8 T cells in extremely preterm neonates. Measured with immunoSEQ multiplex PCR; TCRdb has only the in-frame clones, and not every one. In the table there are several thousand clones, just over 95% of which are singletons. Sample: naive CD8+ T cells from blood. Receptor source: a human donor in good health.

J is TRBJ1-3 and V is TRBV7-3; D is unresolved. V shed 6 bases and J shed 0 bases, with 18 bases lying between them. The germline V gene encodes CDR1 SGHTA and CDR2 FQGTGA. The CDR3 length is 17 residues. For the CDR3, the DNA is TGTGCCAGCAGACCCCCACGTTTCGGTATCTCTGGAAACACCATATATTTT. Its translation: CASRPPRFGISGNTIYF.

CDR3 nucleotides: TGTGCCAGTAGTATAACCCTCCGAACAGGGGCATCTGGCGGAAACACCATATATTTT. Translation gives CASSITLRTGASGGNTIYF. This chain joins TRBV19 and TRBJ1-3, with 7 bases identical to TRBD1. CDR1 is LNHDA and CDR2 is SQIVND in the germline V gene (reference sequence). This CDR3 contains 19 residues. J was trimmed by 4 bases and V by 2 bases; bases with no gene match: 17.

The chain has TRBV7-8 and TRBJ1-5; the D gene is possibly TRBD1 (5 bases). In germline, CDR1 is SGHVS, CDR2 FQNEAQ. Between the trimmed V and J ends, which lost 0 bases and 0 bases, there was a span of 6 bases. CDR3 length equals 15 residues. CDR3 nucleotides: TGTGCCAGCAGCTTAGCGGACATTAGCAATCAGCCCCAGCATTTT. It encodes CASSLADISNQPQHF.

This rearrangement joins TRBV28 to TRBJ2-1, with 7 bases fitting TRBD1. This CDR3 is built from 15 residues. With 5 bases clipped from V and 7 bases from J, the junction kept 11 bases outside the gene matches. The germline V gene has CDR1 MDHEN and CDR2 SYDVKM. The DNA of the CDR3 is TGTGCCAGCAGTCCATCTTGGACAGGCAGGAATGAGCAGTTCTTC. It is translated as CASSPSWTGRNEQFF.

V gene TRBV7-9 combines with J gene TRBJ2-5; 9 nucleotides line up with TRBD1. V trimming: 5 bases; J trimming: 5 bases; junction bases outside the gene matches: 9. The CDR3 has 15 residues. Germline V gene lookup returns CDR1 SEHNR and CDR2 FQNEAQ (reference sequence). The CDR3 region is CASSKQGASVETQYF. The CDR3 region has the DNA TGTGCCAGCAGCAAACAGGGGGCCTCGGTGGAGACCCAGTACTTC.

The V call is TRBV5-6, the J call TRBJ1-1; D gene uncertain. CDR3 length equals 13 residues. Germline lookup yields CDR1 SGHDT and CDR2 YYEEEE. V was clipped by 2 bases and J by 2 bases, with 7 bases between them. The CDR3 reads CASSLGGNTEAFF. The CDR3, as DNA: TGTGCCAGCAGCTTAGGAGGAAACACTGAAGCTTTCTTT.

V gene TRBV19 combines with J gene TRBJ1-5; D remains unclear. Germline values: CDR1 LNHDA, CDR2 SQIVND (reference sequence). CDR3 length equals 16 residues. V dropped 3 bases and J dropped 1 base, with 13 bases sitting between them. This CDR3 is CASSMTTEFSNQPQHF. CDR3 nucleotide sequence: TGTGCCAGTAGTATGACCACAGAGTTCAGCAATCAGCCCCAGCATTTT.

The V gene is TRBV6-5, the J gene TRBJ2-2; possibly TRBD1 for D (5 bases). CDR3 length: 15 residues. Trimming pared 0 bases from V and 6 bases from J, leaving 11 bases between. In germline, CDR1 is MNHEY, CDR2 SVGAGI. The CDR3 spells CASSYSQGGPGELFF. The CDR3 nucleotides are TGTGCCAGCAGTTACTCCCAGGGTGGGCCCGGGGAGCTGTTTTTT.